The clone carrying this T cell receptor (beta chain) has more than one count but fewer than ten. This specimen comes from a study of shared clonotypes between healthy human individuals. This CDR3 comprises 15 residues. CDR1 and CDR2 (germline): SGHAT, FQNNGV. V dropped 0 bases and J dropped 13 bases, with 21 bases sitting between them. In the naive CD8 group, cells lacked CD45RO and were positively selected for CCR7, so terminally differentiated effector memory CD45RA+ cells were left out. Profiled with immunoSEQ multiplex PCR; TCRdb holds only in-frame clones, not every one. The sample contains about 2.1 million clones, over 85% of which appear only once.

The TCR originated in a man aged 18-30 years in good health. Some clones in this sample may be carry-over from other donors' samples. This chain connects TRBV11-2 to TRBJ1-2, with unresolved D. Sequences were obtained from naive CD8+ T cells from PBMCs. CDR3 DNA: TGTGCCAGCAGCTTAGAGCGGGGATCGTCCGTTGGTAGCACCTTC. Its protein product is CASSLERGSSVGSTF.